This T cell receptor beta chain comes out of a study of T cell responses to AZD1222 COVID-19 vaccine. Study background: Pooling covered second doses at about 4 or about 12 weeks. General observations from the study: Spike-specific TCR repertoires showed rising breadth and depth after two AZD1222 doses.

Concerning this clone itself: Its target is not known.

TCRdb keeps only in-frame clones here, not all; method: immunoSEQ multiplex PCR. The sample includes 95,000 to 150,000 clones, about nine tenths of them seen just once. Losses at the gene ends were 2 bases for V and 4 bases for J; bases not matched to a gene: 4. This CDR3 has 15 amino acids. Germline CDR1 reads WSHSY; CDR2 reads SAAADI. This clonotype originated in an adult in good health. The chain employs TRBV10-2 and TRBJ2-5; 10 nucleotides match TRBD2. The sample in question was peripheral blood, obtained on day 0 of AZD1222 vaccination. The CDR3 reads CASSEQAGGGETQYF. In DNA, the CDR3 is TGCGCCAGCAGTGAGCAAGCGGGGGGGGGAGAGACCCAGTACTTC.